Below, 23 T cell receptor beta chains from the same sample are listed, as sequenced in a study of blood T cell repertoires in COVID-19. TCRdb's table, derived via immunoSEQ multiplex PCR, lists solely in-frame clones and lacks some. The profile shows about 220,000 clones, 80% to 90% of them singletons. Sequencing was done on a sample of peripheral blood. Every receptor here comes from a man aged 50 to 59 with active or convalescent COVID-19.

This chain connects TRBV28 to TRBJ2-1; TRBD2 agrees at 14 bases. This CDR3 region has 15 residues. Germline V gives CDR1 MDHEN, CDR2 SYDVKM. V was clipped by 10 bases and J by 7 bases; unmatched bases: 9. CDR3 DNA: TGTGCCATCGGTAGGGGACTAGCGGGAGAAAATGAGCAGTTCTTC. This codes for CAIGRGLAGENEQFF.

The chain uses TRBV9 and TRBJ2-6, with D perhaps matching TRBD2 (5 bases). The CDR3 consists of 17 residues. CDR1 SGDLS and CDR2 YYNGEE come from the germline V gene. V was cut by 3 bases and J by 2 bases, with 15 bases left in between. In DNA, the CDR3 is TGTGCCAGCAGCGGAGGGTGGGGAAACGCTGGGGCCAACGTCCTGACTTTC. This sequence encodes CASSGGWGNAGANVLTF.

This clone was seen once. This chain uses TRBV18 with TRBJ2-2; D remains ambiguous. The V and J ends lost 0 bases and 2 bases respectively, with 10 bases between them. The CDR3 sequence is 16 residues long. Looked up from germline, CDR1 is KGHSH and CDR2 is LQKENI. The CDR3 here is CASSPPGDSNTGELFF. CDR3 sequence (DNA): TGTGCCAGCTCACCACCCGGAGATTCAAACACCGGGGAGCTGTTTTTT.

This chain connects TRBV12-2 to TRBJ1-2; the D call in the table, TRBD1, was not verified against the DNA. TRBV12-2 is a documented pseudogene. The CDR3 has 14 residues. This chain's CDR3 is CASRLDTGSYGYTF. CDR3 nucleotides: TGTGCAAGTCGCTTAGATACAGGATCGTATGGCTACACCTTC.

This rearrangement joins TRBV7-6 to TRBJ1-2; maybe TRBD1 (5 bases). This CDR3 is 16 amino acids long. The germline V gene has CDR1 SGHVS and CDR2 FNYEAQ. V was clipped by 2 bases and J by 7 bases, with 20 bases between them. The CDR3 DNA reads as TGTGCCAGCAGCTTACTAAACTCCGGACATTCGGGTGGCTACACCTTC. It encodes CASSLLNSGHSGGYTF.

This clone was seen once. The J gene is TRBJ1-5, the V gene TRBV5-1; D perhaps matches TRBD1 (6 bases). The germline V and J ends were trimmed by 2 bases and 1 base, with 10 bases remaining between them. The CDR3 spans 15 residues. CDR1 and CDR2 (germline): SGHRS, YFSETQ. The DNA for the CDR3 is TGCGCCAGCAGCTTACAGGGCGGGAGCAATCAGCCCCAGCATTTT. It is translated as CASSLQGGSNQPQHF.

The chain links TRBV3-1 (or the pseudogene TRBV3-2) to TRBJ2-7, with D perhaps matching TRBD2 (5 bases). With 1 base removed from V and 2 bases from J, the gap between germline ends came to 18 bases. Germline V gene lookup returns CDR1 LGHDT and CDR2 YNNKEL (reference sequence). This CDR3 has 17 amino acids. CDR3 amino acids: CASSQARTQDSPYEQYV. CDR3 coding DNA: TGTGCCAGCAGCCAAGCCCGGACTCAGGATAGCCCCTACGAGCAGTACGTC.

The table lists this clone with a count of one. The genes are TRBV5-6 and TRBJ2-7; 10 positions match TRBD1. V shed 3 bases, J shed 1 base, and the junction held 4 bases outside the gene matches. The CDR3 has 15 amino acids. Germline V gives CDR1 SGHDT, CDR2 YYEEEE. The CDR3 here is CASSYRDRGSYEQYF. CDR3 coding DNA: TGTGCCAGCAGCTACCGGGACAGGGGTTCCTACGAGCAGTACTTC.

The rearrangement uses TRBV10-1 and TRBJ2-7, with a possible D match to TRBD2 (6 bases). This CDR3 region has 14 residues. V shed 7 bases and J shed 1 base, with 14 bases lying between them. Germline loops: CDR1 WNHNN, CDR2 SYGVQD (reference sequence). The CDR3 DNA reads as TGCGCCAGCATTGGGAGACGGGGGTCCTACGAGCAGTACGTC. Its protein product is CASIGRRGSYEQYV.

The gene calls are TRBV2 and TRBJ2-2, with a weak D call TRBD2 (6 bases). V lost 3 bases to trimming and J lost 2 bases, with 25 bases between them. Germline V lookup: CDR1 SNHLY, CDR2 FYNNEI. CDR3 size: 20 residues. Here the CDR3 DNA reads TGTGCCAGCAGTGACCCATATGGGGACTCGGGCCCTATCAACACCGGGGAGCTGTTTTTT. It yields the protein CASSDPYGDSGPINTGELFF.

The genes are TRBV4-3 and TRBJ1-2; TRBD1 aligns across 8 bases. J gave up 4 bases and V 1 base, and 8 bases lay outside the gene matches. The CDR3 loop spans 16 amino acids. CDR1 LGHNA and CDR2 YSLEER come from the germline V gene. The chain's CDR3 is CASSQAPDRATYGYTF. CDR3 bases: TGCGCCAGCAGCCAAGCCCCGGACAGGGCTACCTATGGCTACACCTTC.

Comments on this clone: In the same sample, other DNA sequences code for this CDR3. The genes are TRBV28 and TRBJ2-3, with TRBD2 identical over 11 bases. Germline V CDR1 and CDR2: MDHEN, SYDVKM. The CDR3 runs to 16 residues. Unmatched junction bases numbered 6, after V lost 5 bases and J lost 2 bases. The CDR3 region has the DNA TGTGCCAGCAGTACCCCGGGACTAGCGGACACAGATACGCAGTATTTT. It codes for CASSTPGLADTDTQYF.

The chain links TRBV7-9 to TRBJ2-3; D might be TRBD1 (5 bases). Trimming took 4 bases from V and 2 from J, leaving 10 bases between them. The CDR3 is 14 residues long. CDR1 and CDR2 (germline): SEHNR, FQNEAQ (reference sequence). The CDR3 DNA reads TGTGCCAGCAGCTCCCGACAGCTCACAGATACGCAGTATTTT. Encoded protein: CASSSRQLTDTQYF.

This chain links TRBV2 with TRBJ2-3, with 7 bases matching TRBD1. This CDR3 has 15 residues. Germline V lookup: CDR1 SNHLY, CDR2 FYNNEI. V shed 8 bases, J shed 2 bases, and the junction held 10 bases outside the gene matches. CDR3 sequence reads: CASATDRSSTDTQYF. The CDR3 DNA reads as TGTGCCAGCGCTACGGACAGGTCTTCCACAGATACGCAGTATTTT.

This chain links TRBV28 with TRBJ2-1; 11 nucleotides agree with TRBD2. CDR1 is MDHEN, CDR2 SYDVKM, per germline. The V gene end was trimmed by 6 bases and the J gene end by 0 bases; junction bases not matched to a gene: 7. The CDR3 consists of 17 residues. CDR3 sequence reads: CASSSSSGGTSYNEQFF. The CDR3 bases are TGTGCCAGCAGCTCGTCTAGCGGGGGGACCTCCTACAATGAGCAGTTCTTC.

The chain links TRBV4-1 to TRBJ2-2, with a possible D match to TRBD1 (5 bases). V lost 4 bases to trimming and J lost 4 bases, with 16 bases between them. CDR1 MGHRA and CDR2 YSYEKL come from the germline V gene. This CDR3 is built from 16 residues. The CDR3 reads CASSRLPLDTTGELFF. Written as DNA, the CDR3 is TGCGCCAGCAGCCGCCTCCCTTTGGACACCACCGGGGAGCTGTTTTTT.

The chain is built from TRBV5-1 and TRBJ1-3; maybe TRBD1 (6 bases). The germline V gene encodes CDR1 SGHRS and CDR2 YFSETQ. The V gene lost 0 bases and the J gene lost 6 bases, with 13 bases spanning the gap. The CDR3 has 15 amino acids. DNA of the CDR3: TGCGCCAGCAGCTTGGGCCACAGGGAAGCAAACACCATATATTTT. This codes for CASSLGHREANTIYF.

The rearrangement joins TRBV28 to TRBJ1-6; no clear D. Germline loops: CDR1 MDHEN, CDR2 SYDVKM. Deletions cut 4 bases from V and 5 bases from J, with 12 bases between. The CDR3 is made up of 15 amino acids. CDR3 sequence: CASSYFTSDNSPLHF. Written as DNA, the CDR3 is TGTGCCAGCAGTTACTTCACTTCGGATAATTCACCCCTCCACTTT.

The gene calls are TRBV11-2 and TRBJ1-1; 8 bases are a match to TRBD1. Germline V CDR1 and CDR2: SGHAT, FQNNGV. V lost 5 bases and J lost 1; bases outside the gene matches: 3. The CDR3 has 14 amino acids. The DNA of the CDR3 is TGTGCCAGCAGCCCCGGGACAGGGAACACTGAAGCTTTCTTT. It encodes CASSPGTGNTEAFF. Combining the CDR3 with reference TRBV11-2 and TRBJ1-1 gives the whole variable domain EAGVAQSPRYKIIEKRQSVAFWCNPISGHATLYWYQQILGQGPKLLIQFQNNGVVDDSQLPKDRFSAERLKGVDSTLKIQPAKLEDSAVYLCASSPGTGNTEAFFGQGTRLTVV.

This sequence joins TRBV7-9 and TRBJ2-5, with 12 bases that match TRBD2. Germline CDR1 and CDR2: SEHNR and FQNEAQ (reference sequence). CDR3 size: 17 residues. With V trimmed by 2 bases and J by 0 bases, 4 bases remained unmatched. The CDR3: CASSLLGTSGYQETQYF. In DNA, the CDR3 is TGTGCCAGCAGCTTACTCGGGACTAGCGGGTACCAAGAGACCCAGTACTTC. Complete variable domain (other parts from reference TRBV7-9 and TRBJ2-5): DTGVSQNPRHKITKRGQNVTFRCDPISEHNRLYWYRQTLGQGPEFLTYFQNEAQLEKSRLLSDRFSAERPKGSFSTLEIQRTEQGDSAMYLCASSLLGTSGYQETQYFGPGTRLLVL.

This clone was observed a few times. This rearrangement joins TRBV6-2 or TRBV6-3 to TRBJ1-1, with D perhaps matching TRBD1 (5 bases). The V gene's germline CDR1 is MNHEY and CDR2 SVGEGT. V lost 2 bases to trimming and J lost 10 bases, with 11 bases between them. The CDR3 sequence is 12 residues long. CDR3 coding DNA: TGTGCCAGCAGTTACAGGGGATACGGAGCTTTCTTT. As protein: CASSYRGYGAFF.

The chain recombines TRBV3-1 (or the pseudogene TRBV3-2) with TRBJ1-2, with 7 bases that match TRBD1. In germline, CDR1 is LGHDT, CDR2 YNNKEL (reference sequence). J gave up 7 bases and V 4 bases, and 15 bases lay outside the gene matches. This CDR3 has 16 amino acids. The CDR3 DNA follows: TGTGCCAGCAGCCGGGCCGGACAGGCCGCTGGTGGTGGCTACACCTTC. It is translated as CASSRAGQAAGGGYTF.

The chain couples TRBV19 to TRBJ2-1, with D possibly TRBD1 on 6 matching bases. This CDR3 has 13 amino acids. Germline lookup yields CDR1 LNHDA and CDR2 SQIVND (reference sequence). Trimming took off 6 bases at V and 7 bases at J, with 13 bases between the two ends. Written as DNA, the CDR3 is TGTGCCAGTAGCCTAACAGGGTGGAATGAGCAGTTCTTC. As protein: CASSLTGWNEQFF.